A selection of T cell receptor beta chains follows, all from one sample in a study of glioma-infiltrating T cells after dendritic cell vaccination. Here immunoSEQ multiplex PCR was the method, and the copy in TCRdb shows in-frame clones only, minus some. Of about 36,000 clones detected, roughly four fifths appear once; the ten largest clones hold 7.8%. Source: blood, taken before dendritic cell vaccination. Every receptor here comes from a human donor with glioblastoma. Each CDR3 is given without its conserved first and last residue.

TRBJ2-7 TRBV13 ASSSRQGVGSGQY
TRBJ2-7 TRBV5-1 ASSPRGGESYEQY
TRBJ2-7 TRBV11-2 ASSLVAGGYEQY
TRBJ1-1 TRBV6-5 ASSYGDSPKKAF
TRBJ1-2 TRBV11-2 ASSAGTGVRNSYGYT
TRBJ2-5 TRBV15 ATSRDPGGETQY
TRBJ2-1 TRBV19 ASADYVVSYNEQF
TRBJ2-7 TRBV5-4 ASGPSRDTYEQY
TRBJ2-7 TRBV19 ASALGGHGGLAYEQY
TRBJ1-1 TRBV5-1 ASSLARGAEAF
TRBJ1-6 TRBV7-2 ASSQGGLGSPLH
TRBJ1-5 TRBV7-9 ASSLTGEAQPQH
TRBJ1-4 TRBV7-8 ASSPGGGNFEKLF
TRBJ2-7 TRBV4-1 ASSLNVAGGPHEQY
TRBJ2-7 TRBV28 ASNRSGGGEQY
TRBJ2-3 TRBV5-4 ASSAGLATDTQY
TRBJ2-7 TRBV19 ASTPGTGTYEQY
TRBJ2-3 TRBV7-9 ASSFPGLASDTQY
TRBJ2-7 TRBV5-1 ASSLARQGNEQY
TRBJ2-3 TRBV19 ASSIRPEATDTQY
TRBJ2-7 TRBV30 AWTSLAGGINYEQY
TRBJ2-7 TRBV2 ASRGGRSGASYEQY
TRBJ2-2 TRBV4-3 ASSQASGTGRGGELF
TRBJ1-5 TRBV30 AWSVYGVGGPQH
TRBJ2-2 TRBV6-5 ASRGGLITGELF
TRBJ1-6 TRBV6-5 ASSYQTGGSPLH
TRBJ1-2 TRBV7-3 ASSLSGYGYT
TRBJ1-2 TRBV30 AWSVDSNYGYT
TRBJ2-2 TRBV7-3 ASRPGTSGNTGELF
TRBJ2-5 TRBV6-5 ASSYGGNQETQY
TRBJ2-7 TRBV19 ASSFQSTGGYEQY
TRBJ2-1 TRBV6-4 ASSPLQGASYNEQF
TRBJ1-6 TRBV7-8 ASQDRRRLNSPLH
TRBJ2-6 TRBV2 ASSVQLAGGLSGANVLT